This TCR beta chain was recovered during a study of OX40 agonist ivuxolimab in advanced cancers. Concerning the study at large: Ivuxolimab, which targeted the costimulatory receptor OX40 (CD134), was an agonistic, fully human IgG2 monoclonal antibody. In the dose-escalation cohort, 82.7% of patients were male, and the mean age was approximately 55 years, with a range of about 23 to 85. The paper describes the monotherapy dose-escalation part (N of about 57 patients) of the phase I trial of ivuxolimab. Prior anti-PD-1, anti-PD-L1 or anti-CTLA-4 therapy was permitted, and checkpoint inhibitors had been received by roughly two fifths of dose-escalation patients. Partial responses were achieved by three dose-escalation patients, of whom one had hepatocellular carcinoma and two had cutaneous melanoma. Intravenous ivuxolimab was administered to patients every 2 weeks at six dose levels: 0.01, 0.1, 0.3, 1.5, 3 and 10 mg/kg. Among the approximately 54 dose-escalation patients, around 20 had hepatocellular carcinoma, approximately 15 melanoma, 9 renal cell carcinoma and 9 head and neck cancer. Peripheral TCRbeta sequencing was intended to test whether TCR sequence diversity was altered and clonal T-cell expansion was caused by ivuxolimab. What the study reported, not specific to this receptor: After ivuxolimab, more expanded clones were found on average in CD8+ T cells than in CD4+ T cells. Low levels of normalized T-cell clonal expansion were also shown by some nonresponding patients. At doses of 0.1 to 3.0 mg/kg, clonal expansion of both CD4+ and CD8+ blood T cells was observed from baseline to week 6. The antigen specificity of the clonally expanded peripheral T cells was not determined. Partial responders in the 0.1-3.0 mg/kg groups had among the lowest normalized peripheral clonal expansion, especially among CD8+ T cells.

Patients with autoimmune disease history or receiving systemic immunosuppression were excluded from the trial. Peripheral blood for TCR sequencing was drawn from every dose cohort at baseline, at cycle 4 day 1 and at cycle 7 day 1. The samples were taken from a phase I, first-in-human, multicenter, open-label dose-escalation trial of ivuxolimab. The trial enrolled adults with locally advanced or metastatic head and neck squamous cell, hepatocellular, melanoma or renal cell carcinoma. CD4+ and CD8+ T cells were sorted separately from peripheral blood before TCR sequencing. The junction carries 3 bases between V and J, which are trimmed by 4 bases and 3 bases respectively. The cysteine opens and the phenylalanine closes a CDR3 of 11 amino acids. Solely the CDR3 DNA is kept, with 33 bases framed from the first base. Looking up the germline V gene (reference sequence) yields CDR1 MNHNY and CDR2 SVGAGI.

To sequence the TCRbeta CDR3 region, genomic DNA was isolated from the sorted cells. The immunoSEQ Assay was used to sequence the TCRbeta CDR3 regions. As stored in TCRdb, this immuneACCESS dataset retains in-frame rearrangements with V and J assigned. A fraction of the clones does not appear; measured against another copy, unresolved V genes explain less than half of the discrepancy, and the remainder lacks a known reason. This sample comprises roughly 56,000 clones, 86% of them detected only once. About 2.6% of the sample is held by the ten biggest clonotypes. As regards this clone: Its antigen remains undetermined. Nothing much larger sits one base from this clone, and base qualities are not available.

The starting material was CD4+ or CD8+ T cells sorted from blood, obtained in a trial of the OX40 agonist ivuxolimab. The sequence came from an adult with an advanced solid tumor such as melanoma, head and neck, liver or kidney cancer. The receptor chain draws on TRBV6-6 and TRBJ2-5, with an unclear D gene assignment. The CDR3 protein sequence reads: CASSFEETQYF. The DNA sequence is TGTGCCAGCAGTTTTGAAGAGACCCAGTACTTC.